This TCR beta chain was obtained from a study of siplizumab effects on memory and regulatory T cells. Findings of the study overall: It was not possible to assign a naive or memory phenotype to roughly 80-96% of proliferating CD4+ or CD8+ clones.

This clone was counted only a few times. Its antigen remains unknown. Germline loops: CDR1 MNHEY, CDR2 SMNVEV (reference sequence). The V gene lost 3 bases and the J gene lost 4 bases, with 12 bases spanning the gap. The CDR3 runs 14 residues. Each sample contributed about 10^5 TCR templates to the assay. The table came from immunoSEQ multiplex PCR; TCRdb's copy has only in-frame clones and leaves some out. The data show some 100,000 clones, about 96% seen once. Researchers sequenced unstimulated naive, memory, effector memory and TEMRA subsets in a few donor pairs. V gene TRBV27 combines with J gene TRBJ1-1; D ambiguous. This TCR derives from a human donor in good health. Sequencing was carried out using naive CD4+ T cells sorted from blood. In DNA form, the CDR3 reads TGTGCCAGCAGTTTTGCCCCGGAGGGCACTGAAGCTTTCTTT. It encodes CASSFAPEGTEAFF.